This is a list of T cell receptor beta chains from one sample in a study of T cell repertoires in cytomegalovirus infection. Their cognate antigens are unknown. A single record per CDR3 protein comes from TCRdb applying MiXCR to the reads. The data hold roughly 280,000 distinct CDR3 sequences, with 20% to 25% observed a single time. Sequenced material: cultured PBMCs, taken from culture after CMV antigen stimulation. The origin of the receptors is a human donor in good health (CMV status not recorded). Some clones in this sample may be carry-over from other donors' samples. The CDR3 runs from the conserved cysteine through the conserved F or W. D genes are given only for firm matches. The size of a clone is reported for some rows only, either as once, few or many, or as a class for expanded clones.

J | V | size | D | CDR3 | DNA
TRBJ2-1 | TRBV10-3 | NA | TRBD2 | CAISAREGSDEQFF | TGTGCCATCAGTGCCCGGGAGGGGAGTGATGAGCAGTTCTTC
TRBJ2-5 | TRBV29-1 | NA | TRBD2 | CSVSGTSGRYQETQYF | TGCAGCGTGTCCGGGACTAGCGGGAGGTACCAAGAGACCCAGTACTTC
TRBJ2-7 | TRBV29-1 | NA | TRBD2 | CSVRTSPHEQYF | TGCAGCGTCCGGACTAGCCCCCACGAGCAGTACTTC
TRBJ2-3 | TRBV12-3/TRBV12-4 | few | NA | CASSTWGDTQYF | TGTGCCAGCAGCACCTGGGGAGATACGCAGTATTTT
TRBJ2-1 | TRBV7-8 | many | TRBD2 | CASSSLIKYGTKDNEQFF | TGTGCCAGCAGCTCTCTTATTAAGTACGGGACTAAGGACAATGAGCAGTTCTTC
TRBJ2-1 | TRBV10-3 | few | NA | CATAAGETNEQFF | TGTGCCACAGCGGCAGGGGAAACCAATGAGCAGTTCTTC
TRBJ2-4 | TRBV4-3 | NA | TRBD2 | CASSQDPSGRRKNIQYF | TGCGCCAGCAGCCAAGATCCTAGCGGGAGAAGGAAAAACATTCAGTACTTC
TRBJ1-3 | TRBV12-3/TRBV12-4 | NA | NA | CASSSSRRPSGNTIYF | TGTGCCAGCAGTTCCTCTCGTAGGCCTTCTGGAAACACCATATATTTT
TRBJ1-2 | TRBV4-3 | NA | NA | CASSQDVGVTGRHGYTF | TGCGCCAGCAGCCAAGATGTTGGCGTCACAGGCCGCCATGGCTACACCTTC
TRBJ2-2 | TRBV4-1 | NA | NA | CASSQEWAGGTGELFF | TGCGCCAGCAGCCAAGAATGGGCAGGAGGCACCGGGGAGCTGTTTTTT
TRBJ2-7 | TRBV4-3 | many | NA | CASSQDAGPSYEQYF | TGCGCCAGCAGCCAAGATGCCGGGCCCTCCTACGAGCAGTACTTC
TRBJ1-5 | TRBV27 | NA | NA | CASSDDRYQPQHF | TGTGCCAGCAGCGACGACAGATATCAGCCCCAGCATTTT
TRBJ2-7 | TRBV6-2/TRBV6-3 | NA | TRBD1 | CASSLAGTGGSYEQYF | TGTGCCAGCAGCCTCGCCGGGACAGGGGGCTCCTACGAGCAGTACTTC
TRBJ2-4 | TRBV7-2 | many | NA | CASSLQSGPTVGIQYF | TGTGCCAGCAGCTTACAGTCCGGACCGACCGTCGGCATTCAGTACTTC
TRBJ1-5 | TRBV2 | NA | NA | CASSNNRDNQPQHF | TGTGCCAGCAGTAATAACAGGGACAATCAGCCCCAGCATTTT
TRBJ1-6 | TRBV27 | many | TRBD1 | CASSRDRMASPLHF | TGTGCCAGCAGCAGGGACAGAATGGCTTCACCCCTCCACTTT